These 26 T cell receptor beta chains were sequenced from one sample in a study of shared clonotypes between healthy human individuals. Assay: immunoSEQ multiplex PCR; the TCRdb copy retains only in-frame clones and omits some. The sample shows around 1.5 million clones, about 98% of them seen only once. The material sequenced was naive CD4+ T cells sorted from blood. Subset meaning: CD45RA+ positively selected. The receptors originated from a man aged 30 to 45 in good health.

This chain connects TRBV28 to TRBJ2-1; 7 positions match TRBD1. The germline V gene encodes CDR1 MDHEN and CDR2 SYDVKM. With V trimmed by 3 bases and J by 1 base, 3 bases remained unmatched. The CDR3 sequence is 15 residues long. CDR3 sequence (DNA): TGTGCCAGCAGTTTTACAGGGGCGTCCTACAATGAGCAGTTCTTC. Translated, it gives CASSFTGASYNEQFF.

The genes are TRBV28 and TRBJ2-7, with D unclear. The CDR3 totals 15 residues. CDR1 is MDHEN, CDR2 SYDVKM, per germline. Trimming shortened V by 6 bases and J by 2 bases, and 17 bases separated the two germline ends. The CDR3, as DNA: TGTGCCAGCAGCACCTCGTCGGGCGGACCCTACGAGCAGTACTTC. Translating gives CASSTSSGGPYEQYF.

The V and J genes are TRBV28 and TRBJ2-1; D is unclear. CDR1 is MDHEN, CDR2 SYDVKM, per germline. The CDR3 has 11 residues. V dropped 8 bases and J dropped 9 bases, with 11 bases sitting between them. CDR3 region: CASEKISEQFF. The CDR3 nucleotides are TGTGCCAGCGAAAAAATAAGTGAGCAGTTCTTC.

The rearrangement links TRBV25-1 to TRBJ1-4; D is perhaps TRBD1 (5 bases). CDR3 length: 15 residues. The ends were cut back, 2 bases at V and 8 bases at J, with 15 bases in the middle. Per germline, CDR1 MGHDK and CDR2 SYGVNS. Here the CDR3 DNA reads TGTGCCAGCAGTGAAACCGGGACTAAGGGGGAAAAACTGTTTTTT. This codes for CASSETGTKGEKLFF.

The chain is built from TRBV6-6 and TRBJ2-3; 9 bases agree with TRBD2. From germline, CDR1 is MNHNY and CDR2 SVGAGI (reference sequence). V was clipped by 0 bases and J by 5 bases; unmatched bases: 6. This CDR3 has 16 residues. The DNA of the CDR3 is TGTGCCAGCAGTTACTCCCCGGGACTAGCAGGAGATACGCAGTATTTT. Protein sequence: CASSYSPGLAGDTQYF.

The V call is TRBV5-1, the J call TRBJ2-7; 13 bases agree with TRBD2. Germline lookup yields CDR1 SGHRS and CDR2 YFSETQ. Trimming cost V 4 bases and J 4 bases; bases outside gene matches: 8. The CDR3 loop spans 16 amino acids. The CDR3 region has the DNA TGCGCCAGCAGCCTCGGTGGGGGACTAGCGGGATACGAGCAGTACTTC. It yields the protein CASSLGGGLAGYEQYF. Looking up the rest from reference TRBV5-1 and TRBJ2-7 gives the full variable domain: KAGVTQTPRYLIKTRGQQVTLSCSPISGHRSVSWYQQTPGQGLQFLFEYFSETQRNKGNFPGRFSGRQFSNSRSEMNVSTLELGDSALYLCASSLGGGLAGYEQYFGPGTRLTVT.

The chain combines TRBV5-1 with TRBJ2-5; D unresolved. V was trimmed by 0 bases and J by 0 bases, leaving 6 bases between them. Germline values: CDR1 SGHRS, CDR2 YFSETQ. The CDR3 runs to 14 residues. The CDR3 protein is CASSLVQYQETQYF. The DNA of the CDR3 is TGCGCCAGCAGCTTGGTACAGTACCAAGAGACCCAGTACTTC.

The chain combines TRBV5-1 with TRBJ2-1, with 7 bases matching TRBD2. V lost 0 bases and J lost 6; bases outside the gene matches: 15. This CDR3 spans 18 amino acids. The germline V gene encodes CDR1 SGHRS and CDR2 YFSETQ. The CDR3 sequence: CASSLAPGGSGTTNEQFF. CDR3 DNA: TGCGCCAGCAGCTTGGCGCCAGGAGGGAGCGGGACCACCAATGAGCAGTTCTTC.

The chain couples TRBV7-3 to TRBJ1-1; D remains ambiguous. The V gene's germline CDR1 is SGHTA and CDR2 FQGTGA. This CDR3 has 13 amino acids. The ends were cut back, 2 bases at V and 4 bases at J, with 8 bases in the middle. Here the CDR3 reads CASSLGGGTEAFF. The DNA of the CDR3 is TGTGCCAGCAGCTTAGGAGGAGGCACTGAAGCTTTCTTT.

The V gene is TRBV7-3, the J gene TRBJ2-1; tentative D call: TRBD2 (5 bases). CDR1 and CDR2 from the germline V gene are SGHTA and FQGTGA. This CDR3 region has 15 residues. Between the trimmed V and J ends, which lost 3 bases and 0 bases, there was a span of 9 bases. In nucleotides, the CDR3 is TGTGCCAGCAGCTTTAGCGCGAGCTCCTACAATGAGCAGTTCTTC. Its translation is CASSFSASSYNEQFF.

The chain combines TRBV28 with TRBJ1-4; D gene ambiguous. Looked up from germline, CDR1 is MDHEN and CDR2 is SYDVKM. V dropped 3 bases and J dropped 8 bases, with 13 bases sitting between them. The CDR3 runs 14 residues. This CDR3 reads CASSLGGSAEKLFF. The CDR3 DNA is TGTGCCAGCAGTTTGGGAGGGTCGGCCGAAAAACTGTTTTTT.

The rearrangement joins TRBV28 to TRBJ1-5; TRBD1 is a possible D gene (6 bases). The CDR3 consists of 15 residues. Germline V CDR1 and CDR2: MDHEN, SYDVKM. V was clipped by 5 bases and J by 4 bases, with 15 bases between them. The CDR3 here is CASSTSGQMNQPQHF. Written as DNA, the CDR3 is TGTGCCAGCAGTACGTCCGGACAGATGAATCAGCCCCAGCATTTT. Filled out from reference TRBV28 and TRBJ1-5, the complete variable domain reads DVKVTQSSRYLVKRTGEKVFLECVQDMDHENMFWYRQDPGLGLRLIYFSYDVKMKEKGDIPEGYSVSREKKERFSLILESASTNQTSMYLCASSTSGQMNQPQHFGDGTRLSIL.

In this sample, this clone turned up once. The V gene is TRBV4-3, the J gene TRBJ2-5; no definite D call. Trimming pared 4 bases from V and 5 bases from J, leaving 14 bases between. Germline-derived CDR1 and CDR2 are LGHNA and YSLEER. The CDR3 runs 14 residues. CDR3 nucleotide sequence: TGCGCCAGCAGCCGCGACCATTCTGGGGAGACCCAGTACTTC. This codes for CASSRDHSGETQYF.

This chain uses TRBV5-1 with TRBJ2-3; D may be TRBD1 or TRBD2 (5 bases each). The CDR3 length is 15 residues. Germline V gene sequence: CDR1 SGHRS, CDR2 YFSETQ. The germline V and J ends were trimmed by 6 bases and 8 bases, with 22 bases remaining between them. The CDR3 DNA reads TGCGCCAGCAACCCCGGGACCCCTATACGAGCTACGCAGTATTTT. Encoded protein: CASNPGTPIRATQYF. Full variable domain (remainder filled in from reference TRBV5-1 and TRBJ2-3): KAGVTQTPRYLIKTRGQQVTLSCSPISGHRSVSWYQQTPGQGLQFLFEYFSETQRNKGNFPGRFSGRQFSNSRSEMNVSTLELGDSALYLCASNPGTPIRATQYFGPGTRLTVL.

The chain recombines TRBV18 with TRBJ1-5; 7 nucleotides match TRBD1. This CDR3 has 14 amino acids. CDR1 is KGHSH, CDR2 LQKENI, per germline. The V segment lost 6 bases and the J segment 6 bases; nucleotides outside the gene matches: 8. CDR3 coding DNA: TGTGCCAGCTCGGCTCTCGCAGGGGGTCAGCCCCAGCATTTT. It yields the protein CASSALAGGQPQHF.

The DNA for the CDR3 is TGTGCCAGCAGCGTGCCACTAGCGGGAGGGCACACAGATACGCAGTATTTT. Residues: CASSVPLAGGHTDTQYF. The rearrangement joins TRBV9 to TRBJ2-3, with 13 positions matching TRBD2. The germline V gene encodes CDR1 SGDLS and CDR2 YYNGEE. Trimming at V came to 2 bases and at J to 2 bases, leaving 5 bases not matched to a gene. The CDR3 runs 17 residues.

This rearrangement joins TRBV5-5 to TRBJ2-2; D gene unclear. The CDR3 is made up of 15 amino acids. The germline CDR1 and CDR2 sequences are SGHKS and YYEKEE (reference sequence). Trimming removed 1 base from V and 1 base from J, with 8 bases in between. CDR3 sequence: CASSLTQRNTGELFF. The CDR3 DNA reads TGTGCCAGCAGCTTGACTCAGAGGAACACCGGGGAGCTGTTTTTT.

The rearrangement links TRBV27 to TRBJ2-5; 11 nucleotides match TRBD2. Germline CDR1 is MNHEY and CDR2 is SMNVEV (reference sequence). The length of the CDR3 is 18 residues. V shed 6 bases and J 5 bases; nucleotides not matched to a gene: 17. This CDR3 reads CASRRRGSGRADSETQYF. The CDR3 DNA sequence: TGTGCCAGCAGGCGGAGAGGTAGCGGGAGGGCCGATTCCGAGACCCAGTACTTC.

This chain connects TRBV27 to TRBJ2-1, with D possibly matching TRBD2 (7 bases). From germline, CDR1 is MNHEY and CDR2 SMNVEV (reference sequence). V gave up 10 bases and J gave up 0 bases, with 10 bases separating them. The CDR3 sequence is 13 residues long. CDR3 DNA: TGTGCCAAAGGGGGGGGCTCCTACAATGAGCAGTTCTTC. Its protein is CAKGGGSYNEQFF.

This rearrangement joins TRBV19 to TRBJ2-1, with a tentative D call TRBD2 (7 bases). V lost 8 bases and J 0 bases, leaving 14 bases between the germline ends. Germline assignment: CDR1 LNHDA and CDR2 SQIVND (reference sequence). The length of the CDR3 is 15 residues. DNA for the CDR3: TGTGCCAGTGGGGGGCTAGCGGCCTCCTACAATGAGCAGTTCTTC. It translates to CASGGLAASYNEQFF.

The chain has TRBV11-2 and TRBJ1-1; no definite D call. The V and J ends lost 1 base and 5 bases respectively, with 8 bases between them. Germline loops: CDR1 SGHAT, CDR2 FQNNGV. This CDR3 comprises 13 residues. The CDR3 DNA follows: TGTGCCAGCAGCTTAGGTTCGGGGACTGAAGCTTTCTTT. Protein: CASSLGSGTEAFF.

The chain uses TRBV5-1 and TRBJ1-3, with D perhaps matching TRBD1 (6 bases). The germline V gene encodes CDR1 SGHRS and CDR2 YFSETQ. The CDR3 contains 15 residues. With 5 bases removed from V and 0 bases from J, the gap between germline ends came to 12 bases. Written as DNA, the CDR3 is TGCGCCAGCAGACCTGGGACAAGCTCTGGAAACACCATATATTTT. It codes for CASRPGTSSGNTIYF.

This clone was observed once. The chain joins TRBV2 to TRBJ2-3, with a possible D match to TRBD2 (6 bases). Trimming removed 6 bases at V and 1 base at J, with 17 bases between. Germline CDR1 SNHLY, CDR2 FYNNEI. This CDR3 region has 16 residues. In DNA, the CDR3 is TGTGCCAGCAGCAGCCGGGGTAGCGGACGCACAGATACGCAGTATTTT. It is translated as CASSSRGSGRTDTQYF.

This clone was found once. The DNA of the CDR3 is TGTGCCAGCAGTTACCCCGGGACAGGGGGCTCCTACGAGCAGTACTTC. Translated: CASSYPGTGGSYEQYF. The gene calls are TRBV6-5 and TRBJ2-7; 11 bases align to TRBD1. The CDR3 length is 16 residues. V shed 2 bases, J shed 0 bases, and the junction held 3 bases outside the gene matches. Germline-derived CDR1 and CDR2 are MNHEY and SVGAGI.

About this clone itself: In the same sample, other DNA sequences code for this CDR3. The V gene is TRBV5-4, the J gene TRBJ2-7, with TRBD2 identical over 9 bases. The CDR3 consists of 14 residues. V shed 4 bases, J shed 4 bases, and the junction held 6 bases outside the gene matches. From germline, CDR1 is SGHNT and CDR2 YYREEE (reference sequence). CDR3 loop: CASSTTSGSYEQYF. For the CDR3, the DNA is TGTGCCAGCAGCACGACTAGCGGATCGTACGAGCAGTACTTC.

The count of this clone is one. CDR3 in amino acids: CASSAGGGSYNEQFF. The CDR3 bases are TGTGCCAGCAGCGCCGGCGGGGGGTCCTACAATGAGCAGTTCTTC. This sequence joins TRBV9 and TRBJ2-1; 8 nucleotides align to TRBD2. The CDR3 totals 15 residues. V trimming: 3 bases; J trimming: 1 base; junction bases outside the gene matches: 3. Germline loops: CDR1 SGDLS, CDR2 YYNGEE.